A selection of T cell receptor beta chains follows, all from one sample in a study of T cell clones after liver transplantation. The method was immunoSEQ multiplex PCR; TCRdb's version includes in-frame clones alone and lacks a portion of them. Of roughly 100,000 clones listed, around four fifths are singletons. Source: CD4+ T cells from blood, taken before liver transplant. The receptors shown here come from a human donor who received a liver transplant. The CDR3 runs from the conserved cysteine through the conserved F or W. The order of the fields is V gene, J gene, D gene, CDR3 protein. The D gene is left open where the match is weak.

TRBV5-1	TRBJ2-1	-	CASTDSGFNEQFF
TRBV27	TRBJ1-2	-	CASGGLGYGYTF
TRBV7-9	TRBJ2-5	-	CASSSLSGGQETQYF
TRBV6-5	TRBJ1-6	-	CASSYGGGSNNSPLHF
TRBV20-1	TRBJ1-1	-	CSAARAWEAFF
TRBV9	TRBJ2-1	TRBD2	CASSYRGDNEQFF
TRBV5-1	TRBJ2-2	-	CASRRGGSAGELFF
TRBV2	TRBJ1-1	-	CASSDPGRANTEAFF
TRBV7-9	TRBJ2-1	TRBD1	CASSPGQGRYNEQFF
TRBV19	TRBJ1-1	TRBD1	CASSLTTGSTEAFF
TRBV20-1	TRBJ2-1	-	CSGASPNEQFF
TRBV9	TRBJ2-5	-	CASSVGGSGRETQYF
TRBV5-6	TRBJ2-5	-	CASSLAGGEKTQYF
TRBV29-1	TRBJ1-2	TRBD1	CSVAKQGAAGYTF
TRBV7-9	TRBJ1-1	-	CASSFLRDEAFF
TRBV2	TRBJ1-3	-	CASRGQTVSAGNTIYF
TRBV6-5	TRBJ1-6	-	CASSYSKSPLHF
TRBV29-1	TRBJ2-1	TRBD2	CSVGGGLAGSYNEQFF
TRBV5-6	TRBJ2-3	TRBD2	CASSIGLANYDTQYF
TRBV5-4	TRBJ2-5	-	CASSPRGRSGETQYF
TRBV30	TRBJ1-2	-	CATYPSYGYTF
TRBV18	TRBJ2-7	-	CASSFTGTGEEQYF
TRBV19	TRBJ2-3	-	CASSAGQFTDTQYF
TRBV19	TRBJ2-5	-	CASSTAVRTEDETQYF
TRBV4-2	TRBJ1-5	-	CASSQHSAGENDQPQHF
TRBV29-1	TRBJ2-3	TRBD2	CSPSSGSTDTQYF
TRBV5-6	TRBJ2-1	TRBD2	CASSLPGTRRQFF
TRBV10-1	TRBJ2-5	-	CASPKGEETQYF